The next 21 T cell receptor beta chains were all read from a single sample in a study of CD8 T cells in Susac syndrome. RNA in amounts of roughly 0.45 to 1 ug was reverse transcribed with random hexamers. TCRdb ran MiXCR on the immunoSEQ multiplex PCR reads and lists one entry per CDR3 protein. This table holds roughly 110,000 distinct CDR3 sequences, nearly 95% found once. Sample: CD4+ T cells from PBMCs. These TCRs come from a human donor in good health.

This chain joins TRBV6-2 or TRBV6-3 and TRBJ2-1; TRBD2 is a possible D gene (5 bases). With 0 bases removed from V and 0 bases from J, the gap between germline ends came to 6 bases. The germline gives CDR1 MNHEY, CDR2 SVGEGT. The CDR3 is 15 residues long. CDR3 amino acids: CASSYSGSSYNEQFF. The CDR3 coding sequence is TGTGCCAGCAGTTACTCGGGGAGCTCCTACAATGAGCAGTTCTTC.

This clonotype was seen only a few times. CDR3 protein: CAWSGGGSYEQYF. Here the CDR3 DNA reads TGTGCCTGGAGTGGGGGAGGATCCTACGAGCAGTACTTC. The V call is TRBV30, the J call TRBJ2-7, with a possible D match to TRBD2 (6 bases). The V gene's germline CDR1 is GTSNPN and CDR2 SVGIG (reference sequence). The V end was cut by 1 base, the J end by 1 base, with 8 bases between. This CDR3 spans 13 amino acids.

V and J are TRBV6-5 and TRBJ1-1; no firm D call. Germline CDR1 MNHEY, CDR2 SVGAGI. The CDR3 sequence is 13 residues long. V lost 6 bases, J lost 5 bases, and 13 bases lay in between. CDR3 in DNA: TGTGCCAGCAGAACCCGGCGGGAGACTGAAGCTTTCTTT. Its protein product is CASRTRRETEAFF.

The V gene is TRBV28, the J gene TRBJ2-3; a weak D match, TRBD2 (6 bases). The CDR3 sequence is 15 residues long. The germline V gene encodes CDR1 MDHEN and CDR2 SYDVKM. The V end was cut by 6 bases, the J end by 3 bases, with 16 bases between. CDR3 DNA: TGTGCCAGCAGCCCTTGGGGGGTCGCGACAGATACGCAGTATTTT. It yields the protein CASSPWGVATDTQYF.

This rearrangement joins TRBV6-2 or TRBV6-3 to TRBJ1-2; D is ambiguous. V was trimmed by 5 bases and J by 0 bases, leaving 7 bases between them. Germline V gene lookup returns CDR1 MNHEY and CDR2 SVGEGT. This CDR3 comprises 13 residues. CDR3 DNA sequence: TGTGCCAGCAGTCCCGGGGCTAACTATGGCTACACCTTC. This sequence encodes CASSPGANYGYTF.

This clonotype was seen just once. The J gene is TRBJ2-7, the V gene TRBV12-3 or TRBV12-4; 7 bases align to TRBD1. The V and J ends lost 6 bases and 4 bases, in that order; junction bases with no gene match: 6. The CDR3 has 13 amino acids. The CDR3 DNA reads TGTGCCAGCAGCCAGGGACAGCCATACGAGCAGTACTTC. It translates to CASSQGQPYEQYF.

A few counts support this clonotype. The chain joins TRBV20-1 to TRBJ1-1; 9 nucleotides match TRBD1. The CDR3 is 16 residues long. CDR1 and CDR2 from the germline V gene are DFQATT and SNEGSKA (reference sequence). Unmatched junction bases numbered 7, after V lost 0 bases and J lost 2 bases. The CDR3 protein is CSARDGTGLINTEAFF. For the CDR3, the DNA is TGCAGTGCTAGAGACGGGACAGGGTTAATAAACACTGAAGCTTTCTTT.

The rearrangement links TRBV6-2 or TRBV6-3 to TRBJ1-5; possible D gene TRBD1, 6 bases. Trimming shortened V by 5 bases and J by 4 bases, and 15 bases separated the two germline ends. This CDR3 has 15 residues. Looked up from germline, CDR1 is MNHEY and CDR2 is SVGEGT. The CDR3 DNA follows: TGTGCCAGCAGTGCACAGGGTCGTGGGAATCAGCCCCAGCATTTT. This gives the protein CASSAQGRGNQPQHF.

The CDR3 region is CSATLGLATYEQYF. In DNA form, the CDR3 reads TGCAGTGCTACCCTGGGCCTAGCGACCTACGAGCAGTACTTC. This sequence joins TRBV20-1 and TRBJ2-7, with D perhaps TRBD2 (6 bases). CDR3 length: 14 residues. V lost 4 bases, J lost 2 bases, and 15 bases lay in between. CDR1 and CDR2 (germline): DFQATT, SNEGSKA (reference sequence).

The rearrangement joins TRBV13 to TRBJ1-6, with a possible D match to TRBD1 (5 bases). This CDR3 is built from 12 residues. Germline lookup yields CDR1 PRHDT and CDR2 FYEKMQ (reference sequence). V lost 5 bases and J lost 10, with 9 bases in between. DNA for the CDR3: TGTGCCAGCAGCGACGGGGGATCACCCCTCCACTTT. The encoded protein is CASSDGGSPLHF.

The chain couples TRBV5-1 to TRBJ2-3; 9 bases are shared with TRBD2. The CDR3 has 15 residues. Germline V gene lookup returns CDR1 SGHRS and CDR2 YFSETQ. V shed 4 bases, J shed 0 bases, and the junction held 3 bases outside the gene matches. Here the CDR3 reads CASSVAGASTDTQYF. The CDR3 DNA sequence: TGCGCCAGCAGCGTAGCGGGAGCAAGCACAGATACGCAGTATTTT. Filled out from reference TRBV5-1 and TRBJ2-3, the complete variable domain reads KAGVTQTPRYLIKTRGQQVTLSCSPISGHRSVSWYQQTPGQGLQFLFEYFSETQRNKGNFPGRFSGRQFSNSRSEMNVSTLELGDSALYLCASSVAGASTDTQYFGPGTRLTVL.

The chain links TRBV20-1 to TRBJ2-3, with 8 nucleotides matching TRBD1. The germline V gene has CDR1 DFQATT and CDR2 SNEGSKA (reference sequence). This CDR3 contains 14 residues. The V gene end was trimmed by 6 bases and the J gene end by 1 base; junction bases not matched to a gene: 6. The CDR3 spells CSAPRGRGTDTQYF. The CDR3 DNA sequence: TGCAGTGCCCCCAGGGGGCGGGGCACAGATACGCAGTATTTT.

This clonotype was found once. The chain joins TRBV15 to TRBJ1-2, with unresolved D. The CDR3 loop spans 13 amino acids. Germline CDR1 reads LNHNV; CDR2 reads YYDKDF (reference sequence). Trimming left V 0 bases short and J 2 bases short, with 4 bases between. This CDR3 is CATSREGNYGYTF. DNA of the CDR3: TGTGCCACCAGCAGAGAGGGCAACTATGGCTACACCTTC.

The chain employs TRBV29-1 and TRBJ2-2; 11 bases align to TRBD2. Losses at the gene ends were 7 bases for V and 2 bases for J; bases not matched to a gene: 3. Germline CDR1 reads SQVTM; CDR2 reads ANQGSEA. There are 14 residues in the CDR3. The CDR3 nucleotides are TGCAGCGGGGGGACTAGCGGAAACACCGGGGAGCTGTTTTTT. It yields the protein CSGGTSGNTGELFF.

This chain joins TRBV19 and TRBJ2-1; TRBD2 matches 11 bases. This CDR3 is 19 amino acids long. Germline CDR1 reads LNHDA; CDR2 reads SQIVND (reference sequence). V lost 8 bases, J lost 0 bases, and 15 bases stayed unmatched. CDR3 amino acids: CASGTSGAPPFVSYNEQFF. The DNA of the CDR3 is TGTGCCAGTGGGACTAGCGGAGCTCCCCCATTTGTCTCCTACAATGAGCAGTTCTTC. The whole variable domain, filled in from reference TRBV19 and TRBJ2-1, reads DGGITQSPKYLFRKEGQNVTLSCEQNLNHDAMYWYRQDPGQGLRLIYYSQIVNDFQKGDIAEGYSVSREKKESFPLTVTSAQKNPTAFYLCASGTSGAPPFVSYNEQFFGPGTRLTVL.

This clonotype was recorded only once. A read error may account for a junction end that differs from germline. The rearrangement uses TRBV7-8 and TRBJ2-7, with a weak D call TRBD2 (6 bases). The CDR3 totals 13 residues. Germline-derived CDR1 and CDR2 are SGHVS and FQNEAQ. CDR3 amino acids: CASGRGLSYGQYF. DNA of the CDR3: TGTGCCAGCGGGCGGGGTTTATCCTACGGGCAGTACTTC.

This rearrangement joins TRBV7-8 to TRBJ1-2; D unresolved. Deletions cut 5 bases from V and 8 bases from J, with 18 bases between. Germline CDR1 SGHVS, CDR2 FQNEAQ. The CDR3 is made up of 14 amino acids. The CDR3 protein is CASSKNLEAGGYTF. The CDR3 DNA reads as TGTGCCAGCAGCAAGAACTTGGAGGCTGGGGGCTACACCTTC.

This chain uses TRBV7-2 with TRBJ2-1, with a possible D match to TRBD2 (6 bases). The CDR3 spans 15 residues. The germline V and J ends were trimmed by 5 bases and 1 base, with 12 bases remaining between them. Germline loops: CDR1 SGHTA, CDR2 FQGNSA. The CDR3 nucleotides read TGTGCCAGCAGCCCCGGGGACTTTTCCTACAATGAGCAGTTCTTC. Amino acids: CASSPGDFSYNEQFF.

The sample holds one count of this clonotype. This chain links TRBV29-1 with TRBJ1-2; D is ambiguous. The CDR3 covers 14 residues. V lost 3 bases and J lost 1, with 12 bases in between. Germline loops: CDR1 SQVTM, CDR2 ANQGSEA. CDR3 coding DNA: TGCAGCGTTGAGTCCCAGCCCAATAACTATGGCTACACCTTC. It codes for CSVESQPNNYGYTF.

CDR3 sequence reads: CASSLTGQGTYGYTF. The CDR3 region has the DNA TGTGCCAGCAGCTTAACGGGACAGGGTACTTATGGCTACACCTTC. The chain recombines TRBV11-2 with TRBJ1-2; TRBD1 matches 9 bases. CDR1 and CDR2 from the germline V gene are SGHAT and FQNNGV. The CDR3 runs 15 residues. The V and J ends lost 2 bases and 5 bases, in that order; junction bases with no gene match: 6.

The V gene is TRBV14, the J gene TRBJ1-1; 8 bases agree with TRBD1. CDR1 and CDR2 (germline): SGHDN, FVKESK. The CDR3 contains 15 residues. After removal of 5 bases from V and 6 bases from J, the junction contained 11 bases not matched to a gene. The CDR3 region has the DNA TGTGCCAGCAGCACTAGCCTCAGGGGGCTCGCTGAAGCTTTCTTT. Translation gives CASSTSLRGLAEAFF.